This record concerns one T cell receptor (beta chain) sequence. The sample comes from a study of shared clonotypes between healthy human individuals. CD8 memory cells included CD45RO+ cells plus CCR7-negative CD45RA+ TemRA cells. Assay: immunoSEQ multiplex PCR; the TCRdb copy retains only in-frame clones and omits some. Among roughly 700,000 clones listed, about 90% were seen once. The CDR3 spans 15 residues. V shed 4 bases and J shed 2 bases, with 16 bases lying between them. Germline V CDR1 and CDR2: SGHRS, YFSETQ. Sequenced input: memory CD8+ T cells from PBMCs. This sample's subset: CD45RO+ cells pooled with CCR7-negative TemRA cells. This chain links TRBV5-1 with TRBJ2-7, with D possibly being TRBD1 or TRBD2 (5 bases each). This clonotype was obtained from a man between 18 and 29 years old in good health. Some clones in this sample may be carry-over from other donors' samples. CDR3 bases: TGCGCCAGCAGCCCACCCGGGACGCAAACCTACGAGCAGTACTTC. Its protein is CASSPPGTQTYEQYF.